These 21 T cell receptor beta chains were sequenced from one sample in a study of blood T cell repertoires in COVID-19. Some clones are missing from TCRdb's copy, which holds only in-frame ones; the method was immunoSEQ multiplex PCR. The sample yields about 230,000 clones, around 83% seen once. Material for sequencing was peripheral blood. All receptors derive from a man aged 40-49 years with acute or convalescent COVID-19.

This clone has just a few counts. The chain uses TRBV3-1 (or the pseudogene TRBV3-2) and TRBJ1-1; D remains ambiguous. Germline values: CDR1 LGHDT, CDR2 YNNKEL (reference sequence). V was cut by 4 bases and J by 4 bases, with 7 bases left in between. CDR3 length: 12 amino acids. CDR3 DNA: TGTGCCAGCAGCCGTCGGAGCACTGAAGCTTTCTTT. Residues: CASSRRSTEAFF.

This chain uses TRBV7-9 with TRBJ1-1; a weak D match, TRBD1 (5 bases). This CDR3 is built from 17 residues. Germline CDR1 reads SEHNR; CDR2 reads FQNEAQ (reference sequence). Trimming took 1 base from V and 1 from J, leaving 16 bases between them. CDR3 region: CASSLGLYDSPNTEAFF. For the CDR3, the DNA is TGTGCCAGCAGCTTAGGTCTGTATGACAGCCCGAACACTGAAGCTTTCTTT.

The CDR3 DNA reads TGTGCCAGCAGTTCCGGGACTAGCGGGACTGAGACCCAGTACTTC. Its translation is CASSSGTSGTETQYF. The chain carries TRBV6-6 and TRBJ2-5; 13 bases fit TRBD2. Germline V gene sequence: CDR1 MNHNY, CDR2 SVGAGI (reference sequence). V was pared by 4 bases and J by 5 bases, with 4 bases of the junction left unmatched. The CDR3 is 15 amino acids.

The chain uses TRBV13 and TRBJ2-3; D is perhaps TRBD1 (5 bases). The CDR3 sequence is 16 residues long. Deletions cut 1 base from V and 6 bases from J, with 17 bases between. Germline CDR1 and CDR2: PRHDT and FYEKMQ (reference sequence). CDR3 coding DNA: TGTGCCAGCAGCTTAGAACAGACTCTTTACAGGGATACGCAGTATTTT. Translated, it gives CASSLEQTLYRDTQYF.

V usage is TRBV6-5 and J usage is TRBJ1-5; no definite D call. The CDR3 has 14 amino acids. Trimming left V 6 bases short and J 2 bases short, with 11 bases between. Looked up from germline, CDR1 is MNHEY and CDR2 is SVGAGI. CDR3 loop: CASRLVGGNQPQHF. The CDR3 DNA is TGTGCCAGCAGGTTAGTCGGAGGCAATCAGCCCCAGCATTTT.

This clone showed up just a few times. This CDR3 is CASSLWGGATDTQYF. Written as DNA, the CDR3 is TGTGCCAGCAGCTTATGGGGGGGGGCCACAGATACGCAGTATTTT. The rearrangement uses TRBV7-2 and TRBJ2-3, with D maybe TRBD2 (7 bases). V lost 2 bases, J lost 2 bases, and 11 bases lay in between. This CDR3 spans 15 amino acids. Per germline, CDR1 SGHTA and CDR2 FQGNSA.

CDR3 protein: CSVYRGTTGELFF. CDR3 DNA: TGCAGCGTTTACAGGGGGACCACCGGGGAGCTGTTTTTT. The rearrangement uses TRBV29-1 and TRBJ2-2, with TRBD1 matching 8 bases. Germline V CDR1 and CDR2: SQVTM, ANQGSEA. V shed 5 bases, J shed 4 bases, and the junction held 3 bases outside the gene matches. This CDR3 comprises 13 residues.

This chain joins TRBV20-1 and TRBJ1-5; D is undetermined. With 3 bases removed from V and 0 bases from J, the gap between germline ends came to 12 bases. The CDR3 totals 15 residues. Germline loops: CDR1 DFQATT, CDR2 SNEGSKA (reference sequence). The CDR3 loop is CSASVADYSNQPQHF. CDR3 bases: TGCAGTGCTAGTGTGGCAGACTATAGCAATCAGCCCCAGCATTTT.

V is TRBV19 and J is TRBJ1-3; no definite D call. The CDR3 totals 11 residues. V lost 10 bases, J lost 4 bases, and 8 bases lay in between. Germline V CDR1 and CDR2: LNHDA, SQIVND (reference sequence). The DNA for the CDR3 is TGTGCCACCCTATTCGGAAACACCATATATTTT. It translates to CATLFGNTIYF.

In its sample, this clone was seen once. The rearrangement links TRBV28 to TRBJ1-4, with TRBD1 matching over 8 bases. The V and J ends lost 7 bases and 2 bases, in that order; junction bases with no gene match: 6. Germline CDR1 and CDR2: MDHEN and SYDVKM. The CDR3 length is 15 residues. CDR3 nucleotide sequence: TGTGCCAGCACAAGCAGGGGGCTGACTAATGAAAAACTGTTTTTT. It codes for CASTSRGLTNEKLFF.

V usage is TRBV18 and J usage is TRBJ2-2; D is perhaps TRBD1 (6 bases). Germline V lookup: CDR1 KGHSH, CDR2 LQKENI. Trimming pared 2 bases from V and 9 bases from J, leaving 16 bases between. CDR3 length: 15 amino acids. The CDR3 DNA is TGTGCCAGCTCACCAGGAATACCAGGGGACAGGGAGCTGTTTTTT. It is translated as CASSPGIPGDRELFF.

This clone occurred once. This chain uses TRBV3-1 (or the pseudogene TRBV3-2) with TRBJ2-5; D possibly corresponds to TRBD2 (5 bases). The CDR3 is made up of 15 amino acids. Germline V lookup: CDR1 LGHDT, CDR2 YNNKEL (reference sequence). The V end lost 3 bases, the J end lost 3 bases, and 14 bases lay between the germline ends. The CDR3 region is CASSQGEAVKETQYF. In DNA form, the CDR3 reads TGTGCCAGCAGCCAGGGAGAAGCGGTGAAAGAGACCCAGTACTTC.

The chain uses TRBV5-6 and TRBJ2-7; D unclear. The CDR3 runs 15 residues. The ends were cut back, 1 base at V and 0 bases at J, with 11 bases in the middle. The V gene's germline CDR1 is SGHDT and CDR2 YYEEEE. The CDR3 DNA is TGTGCCAGCAGCTTGCAGAACAGCCACTCCTACGAGCAGTACTTC. It encodes CASSLQNSHSYEQYF.

V and J are TRBV7-9 and TRBJ1-3; no firm D call. This CDR3 spans 13 amino acids. Germline loops: CDR1 SEHNR, CDR2 FQNEAQ (reference sequence). V lost 4 bases and J 4 bases, leaving 8 bases between the germline ends. Written as DNA, the CDR3 is TGTGCCAGCAGCTCCATCAGGGGAAACACCATATATTTT. Translated, it gives CASSSIRGNTIYF.

The genes are TRBV27 and TRBJ2-7, with 11 bases aligning to TRBD2. The CDR3 loop spans 17 amino acids. The ends lost 6 bases at V and 5 bases at J; junction bases unmatched: 15. Germline values: CDR1 MNHEY, CDR2 SMNVEV (reference sequence). The CDR3 spells CASRYRYLAGGVHEQYF. CDR3 nucleotides: TGTGCCAGCAGGTATAGATACCTAGCGGGGGGTGTTCACGAGCAGTACTTC.

The rearrangement joins TRBV19 to TRBJ2-2, with 9 bases that match TRBD2. The V gene's germline CDR1 is LNHDA and CDR2 SQIVND (reference sequence). After removal of 7 bases from V and 5 bases from J, the junction contained 5 bases not matched to a gene. The CDR3 consists of 14 residues. The CDR3 DNA follows: TGTGCCAGTACATTAGCGGGGGAAACCGGGGAGCTGTTTTTT. Translation gives CASTLAGETGELFF. The full variable domain, completed using reference TRBV19 and TRBJ2-2, is DGGITQSPKYLFRKEGQNVTLSCEQNLNHDAMYWYRQDPGQGLRLIYYSQIVNDFQKGDIAEGYSVSREKKESFPLTVTSAQKNPTAFYLCASTLAGETGELFFGEGSRLTVL.

This clone came up once. The CDR3 bases are TGCGCCAGCAGCACCGACAGGGGGAGGAACACTGAAGCTTTCTTT. It specifies CASSTDRGRNTEAFF. The chain recombines TRBV5-1 with TRBJ1-1; 9 nucleotides align to TRBD1. V lost 4 bases to trimming and J lost 1 base; unmatched junction nucleotides: 5. Germline lookup yields CDR1 SGHRS and CDR2 YFSETQ. This CDR3 has 15 amino acids.

The chain recombines TRBV30 with TRBJ2-1, with 7 bases that match TRBD2. Germline-derived CDR1 and CDR2 are GTSNPN and SVGIG (reference sequence). Trimming removed 3 bases from V and 7 bases from J; junction bases left unmatched: 12. The CDR3 runs 15 residues. The CDR3 is CAWSRRGERGNEQFF. The DNA of the CDR3 is TGTGCCTGGAGCCGTCGGGGGGAGAGGGGTAATGAGCAGTTCTTC.

This chain links TRBV4-2 with TRBJ1-4; 7 bases are shared with TRBD1. The germline CDR1 and CDR2 sequences are LGHNA and YNFKEQ. V lost 0 bases to trimming and J lost 1 base; unmatched junction nucleotides: 5. This CDR3 comprises 17 residues. Here the CDR3 reads CASSQEGDRETNEKLFF. Written as DNA, the CDR3 is TGTGCCAGCAGCCAAGAGGGGGACAGAGAAACTAATGAAAAACTGTTTTTT.

The V call is TRBV3-1 (or the pseudogene TRBV3-2), the J call TRBJ1-1; 8 bases are a match to TRBD1. The CDR3 totals 12 residues. V lost 4 bases and J lost 8; bases outside the gene matches: 3. CDR1 and CDR2 (germline): LGHDT, YNNKEL (reference sequence). The chain's CDR3 is CASSRDRGEAFF. The CDR3 DNA follows: TGTGCCAGCAGCCGCGACAGGGGCGAAGCTTTCTTT.

V usage is TRBV9 and J usage is TRBJ1-2, with 10 bases aligning to TRBD1. Germline V gives CDR1 SGDLS, CDR2 YYNGEE. Trimming cost V 3 bases and J 8 bases; bases outside gene matches: 19. The CDR3 has 18 residues. As DNA, the CDR3 is TGTGCCAGCAGCGCCACCCCGAATCCGGGACAGGGGCAGTGGGGCTACACCTTC. Translated, it gives CASSATPNPGQGQWGYTF.